These T cell receptor beta chains were read from a single sample in a study of CD8 T cells in Susac syndrome. Using its own MiXCR run on the immunoSEQ multiplex PCR reads, TCRdb lists one record per CDR3 protein. Of 67,000 or so distinct CDR3 sequences listed, around 93% are singletons. The source material was CD4+ T cells from PBMCs. The receptors were sampled from a human donor with Susac syndrome. The CDR3 runs from the conserved cysteine through the conserved F or W. D genes are given only for firm matches. Clone size is given for some rows only: seen once, a few or many times, or a class if the clone is expanded.

-	TRBV12-3/TRBV12-4	TRBJ2-3	-	CASSKSGDTQYF	TGTGCCAGCAGTAAATCAGGAGATACGCAGTATTTT
-	TRBV2	TRBJ2-3	TRBD1	CASTRQGGTDTQYF	TGTGCCAGCACGCGACAGGGCGGCACAGATACGCAGTATTTT
-	TRBV28	TRBJ2-2	TRBD2	CASSSTGTSGPGELFF	TGTGCCAGCAGTTCGACCGGGACTAGCGGCCCCGGGGAGCTGTTTTTT
-	TRBV11-3	TRBJ2-1	-	CASRENEEQFF	TGTGCCAGCAGGGAGAATGAGGAGCAGTTCTTC
-	TRBV14	TRBJ2-3	TRBD2	CASSQDQRGFRIEKDTQYF	TGTGCCAGCAGCCAAGATCAGCGGGGGTTCCGAATAGAGAAAGATACGCAGTATTTT
-	TRBV5-1	TRBJ2-7	TRBD1	CASSFRTGPYEQYF	TGCGCCAGCAGCTTCAGGACAGGCCCCTACGAGCAGTACTTC
-	TRBV20-1	TRBJ2-3	-	CSASEGITDTQYF	TGCAGTGCTAGTGAGGGGATAACAGATACGCAGTATTTT
-	TRBV10-3	TRBJ2-5	TRBD2	CAISEASGTEQETQYF	TGTGCCATCAGTGAGGCTAGCGGGACAGAACAAGAGACCCAGTACTTC
few	TRBV19	TRBJ2-7	-	CASSTRTYEQYF	TGTGCCAGTAGTACGCGGACCTACGAGCAGTACTTC
-	TRBV18	TRBJ1-1	-	CASSPRRRDTEAFF	TGTGCCAGCTCACCGAGGCGCAGGGACACTGAAGCTTTCTTT
-	TRBV20-1	TRBJ2-3	TRBD1	CSARGTGGATDTQYF	TGCAGTGCTAGAGGGACAGGGGGCGCGACAGATACGCAGTATTTT
-	TRBV6-5	TRBJ2-1	-	CASSYGGYNEQFF	TGTGCCAGCAGTTATGGGGGCTACAATGAGCAGTTCTTC
-	TRBV12-5	TRBJ2-5	TRBD1	CASGANRDRAQETQYF	TGTGCTAGTGGCGCCAACCGGGACAGGGCACAAGAGACCCAGTACTTC
-	TRBV11-2	TRBJ2-3	-	CASRAGILSRDTQYF	TGTGCCAGCAGGGCCGGGATTCTAAGTAGGGATACGCAGTATTTT
once	TRBV19	TRBJ1-5	-	CASSLTQPNQPQHF	TGTGCCAGTAGTTTGACACAGCCGAATCAGCCCCAGCATTTT
-	TRBV7-2	TRBJ2-3	-	CASSPRETGDTQYF	TGTGCCAGCAGCCCACGTGAGACGGGCGATACGCAGTATTTT